One sample yielded the 17 T cell receptor beta chains listed below, sequenced in a study of blood T cell repertoires in COVID-19. Method: immunoSEQ multiplex PCR; TCRdb's copy keeps in-frame clones and lacks some. There are about 270,000 clones in the sample; roughly 84% occur only once, and around 3.2% lies in the top ten. Material for sequencing was peripheral blood. Receptor source: a woman aged 18 to 35 with acute or convalescent COVID-19.

The chain carries TRBV9 and TRBJ2-5, with 9 positions matching TRBD2. The CDR3 runs 17 residues. The germline V gene has CDR1 SGDLS and CDR2 YYNGEE. V lost 4 bases and J lost 4; bases outside the gene matches: 14. DNA of the CDR3: TGTGCCAGCAGCCCCCGGGGTAGCGGGAGTCCTGGAGAGACCCAGTACTTC. Protein product: CASSPRGSGSPGETQYF.

This sequence joins TRBV7-9 and TRBJ2-1, with TRBD2 matching 9 bases. CDR1 SEHNR and CDR2 FQNEAQ come from the germline V gene (reference sequence). The CDR3 spans 15 residues. The J segment lost 1 base and the V segment lost 5 bases, leaving 3 bases of the junction unmatched. CDR3 DNA: TGTGCCAGCAGCCCAGCGGGAGGTTCCTACAATGAGCAGTTCTTC. As protein: CASSPAGGSYNEQFF.

The chain carries TRBV27 and TRBJ2-3; 10 bases map to TRBD1. J lost 4 bases, V lost 7 bases, and 2 bases had no gene match. From germline, CDR1 is MNHEY and CDR2 SMNVEV (reference sequence). CDR3 length: 13 residues. CDR3: CASMTGGSDTQYF. CDR3 DNA: TGTGCCAGCATGACAGGGGGCTCAGATACGCAGTATTTT.

This clone was seen just once. The chain combines TRBV11-2 with TRBJ2-7, with TRBD2 identical over 9 bases. This CDR3 region has 16 residues. Germline values: CDR1 SGHAT, CDR2 FQNNGV. J gave up 2 bases and V 2 bases, and 7 bases lay outside the gene matches. CDR3 sequence reads: CASSLIRLAGTYEQYF. The CDR3 DNA follows: TGTGCCAGCAGCTTAATTAGGCTAGCGGGAACCTACGAGCAGTACTTC. The variable domain in full, completed from reference TRBV11-2 and TRBJ2-7, reads EAGVAQSPRYKIIEKRQSVAFWCNPISGHATLYWYQQILGQGPKLLIQFQNNGVVDDSQLPKDRFSAERLKGVDSTLKIQPAKLEDSAVYLCASSLIRLAGTYEQYFGPGTRLTVT.

This clone has a single count. This chain uses TRBV3-1 (or the pseudogene TRBV3-2) with TRBJ2-1; 8 positions agree with TRBD2. The germline CDR1 and CDR2 sequences are LGHDT and YNNKEL (reference sequence). The V and J ends lost 0 bases and 9 bases, in that order; junction bases with no gene match: 16. This CDR3 has 18 amino acids. CDR3 DNA sequence: TGTGCCAGCAGCCAAGATCGGCCTCTAGAGCGGGAGTTTAGTGAGCAGTTCTTC. This codes for CASSQDRPLEREFSEQFF.

The chain employs TRBV19 and TRBJ1-2; no reliable D call. Germline CDR1 reads LNHDA; CDR2 reads SQIVND (reference sequence). The CDR3 totals 15 residues. Trimming took off 9 bases at V and 4 bases at J, with 21 bases between the two ends. CDR3 amino acids: CASVTPGALIYGYTF. In DNA form, the CDR3 reads TGTGCCAGCGTAACTCCGGGTGCCCTCATCTATGGCTACACCTTC.

This chain connects TRBV19 to TRBJ1-6; D not resolved. V was shortened by 6 bases and J by 7 bases, with 13 bases between the two germline ends. CDR1 and CDR2 (germline): LNHDA, SQIVND (reference sequence). The CDR3 contains 14 residues. The CDR3 bases are TGTGCCAGTAGGCCGGGAGGCAAAAATTCACCCCTCCACTTT. Translation gives CASRPGGKNSPLHF.

The chain links TRBV9 to TRBJ1-3; D perhaps matches TRBD1 (6 bases). V was cut by 2 bases and J by 4 bases, with 16 bases left in between. This CDR3 is 16 amino acids long. From germline, CDR1 is SGDLS and CDR2 YYNGEE. The DNA of the CDR3 is TGTGCCAGCAGCGTGACCGAAAAGGACAGAGGAAACACCATATATTTT. Residues: CASSVTEKDRGNTIYF.

The chain couples TRBV7-3 to TRBJ2-3; 10 bases align to TRBD2. Trimming removed 5 bases from V and 6 bases from J; junction bases left unmatched: 5. The germline V gene encodes CDR1 SGHTA and CDR2 FQGTGA. The CDR3 has 14 amino acids. The CDR3, as DNA: TGTGCCAGCAGCCTAGCGGGGGTAGTTGATACGCAGTATTTT. Amino acid sequence: CASSLAGVVDTQYF.

The gene calls are TRBV7-9 and TRBJ2-7; 11 bases fit TRBD2. There are 15 residues in the CDR3. The V gene's germline CDR1 is SEHNR and CDR2 FQNEAQ (reference sequence). The trim removed 1 base at V and 4 bases at J, leaving 3 bases unmatched. CDR3 sequence reads: CASSLDSGRVYEQYF. CDR3 in DNA: TGTGCCAGCAGCTTAGATAGCGGGAGGGTTTACGAGCAGTACTTC.

This clone occurred once. The gene calls are TRBV7-9 and TRBJ2-7; D is perhaps TRBD1 (5 bases). CDR1 SEHNR and CDR2 FQNEAQ come from the germline V gene (reference sequence). The CDR3 is 12 residues long. The V and J ends lost 2 bases and 6 bases respectively, with 8 bases between them. The CDR3: CASSLNQGEQYF. CDR3 DNA: TGTGCCAGCAGCTTAAACCAGGGCGAGCAGTACTTC.

This chain joins TRBV7-6 and TRBJ1-2; 8 positions agree with TRBD1. The ends lost 1 base at V and 6 bases at J; junction bases unmatched: 7. The germline CDR1 and CDR2 sequences are SGHVS and FNYEAQ. This CDR3 spans 15 amino acids. The CDR3 loop is CASSLGTGSLNGYTF. CDR3 bases: TGTGCCAGCAGCTTAGGGACAGGGTCATTGAATGGCTACACCTTC.

J is TRBJ2-5 and V is TRBV19; 10 nucleotides line up with TRBD1. From germline, CDR1 is LNHDA and CDR2 SQIVND (reference sequence). V lost 7 bases to trimming and J lost 5 bases; unmatched junction nucleotides: 7. This CDR3 comprises 14 residues. The CDR3 nucleotides are TGTGCCAGTACTGACAGGGGGCATTCGGAGACCCAGTACTTC. Protein sequence: CASTDRGHSETQYF.

This clone was counted between two and nine times. The V call is TRBV5-8, the J call TRBJ2-7; 13 nucleotides align to TRBD2. CDR3 length: 15 residues. Germline V gives CDR1 SGHTS, CDR2 YDEGEE. The V and J ends lost 2 bases and 5 bases, in that order; junction bases with no gene match: 4. CDR3 in amino acids: CASSFPGLAGNEQYF. For the CDR3, the DNA is TGTGCCAGCAGCTTTCCGGGACTAGCGGGAAACGAGCAGTACTTC.

This clone was seen once. The chain employs TRBV5-1 and TRBJ2-3, with D perhaps TRBD1 (5 bases). The germline V gene has CDR1 SGHRS and CDR2 YFSETQ. V gave up 0 bases and J gave up 3 bases, with 8 bases separating them. The CDR3 contains 14 residues. The CDR3 spells CASSLVSGTDTQYF. CDR3 in DNA: TGCGCCAGCAGCTTGGTCTCAGGGACAGATACGCAGTATTTT. Based on the CDR3 plus reference TRBV5-1 and TRBJ2-3, the full variable domain is KAGVTQTPRYLIKTRGQQVTLSCSPISGHRSVSWYQQTPGQGLQFLFEYFSETQRNKGNFPGRFSGRQFSNSRSEMNVSTLELGDSALYLCASSLVSGTDTQYFGPGTRLTVL.

V and J are TRBV13 and TRBJ2-1; the match to TRBD2 covers 10 bases. The germline V gene encodes CDR1 PRHDT and CDR2 FYEKMQ (reference sequence). The CDR3 has 15 amino acids. The ends lost 5 bases at V and 9 bases at J; junction bases unmatched: 10. This chain's CDR3 is CASSPPSGRPTEQFF. The DNA for the CDR3 is TGTGCCAGCAGCCCCCCTAGCGGGAGACCCACTGAGCAGTTCTTC.

The chain uses TRBV23-1 and TRBJ1-4; D is uncertain. TRBV23-1 is reported as an ORF; its role is uncertain. The CDR3 runs 13 residues. Trimming stripped 11 bases from V and 5 bases from J, with 15 bases between. The CDR3 here is CADQLGRNEKLFF. The CDR3 region has the DNA TGCGCCGACCAGTTGGGGAGGAATGAAAAACTGTTTTTT.